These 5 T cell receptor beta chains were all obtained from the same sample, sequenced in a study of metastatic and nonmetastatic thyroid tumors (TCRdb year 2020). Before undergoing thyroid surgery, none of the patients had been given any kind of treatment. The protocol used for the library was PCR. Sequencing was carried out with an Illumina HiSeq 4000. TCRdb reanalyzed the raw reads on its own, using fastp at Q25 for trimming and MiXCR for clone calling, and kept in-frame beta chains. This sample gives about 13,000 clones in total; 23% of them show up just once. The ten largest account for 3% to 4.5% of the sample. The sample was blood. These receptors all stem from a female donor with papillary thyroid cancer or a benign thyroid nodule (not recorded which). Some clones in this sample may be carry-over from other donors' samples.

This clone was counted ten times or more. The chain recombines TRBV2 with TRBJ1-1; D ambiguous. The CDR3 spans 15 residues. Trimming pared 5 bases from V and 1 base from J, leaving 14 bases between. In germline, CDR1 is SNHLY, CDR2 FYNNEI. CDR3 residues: CASSQESRQNTEAFF. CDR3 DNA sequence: TGTGCCAGCAGTCAAGAATCGAGACAGAACACTGAAGCTTTCTTT. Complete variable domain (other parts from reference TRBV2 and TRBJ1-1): EPEVTQTPSHQVTQMGQEVILRCVPISNHLYFYWYRQILGQKVEFLVSFYNNEISEKSEIFDDQFSVERPDGSNFTLKIRSTKLEDSAMYFCASSQESRQNTEAFFGQGTRLTVV.

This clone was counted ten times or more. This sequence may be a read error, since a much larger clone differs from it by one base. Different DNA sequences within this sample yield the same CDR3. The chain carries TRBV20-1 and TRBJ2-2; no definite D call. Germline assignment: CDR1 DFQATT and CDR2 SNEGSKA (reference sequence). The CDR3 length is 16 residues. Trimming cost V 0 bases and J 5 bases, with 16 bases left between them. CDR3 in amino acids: CSARDLSGTTTGELFF. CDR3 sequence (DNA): TGCAGTGCTAGAGATCTGTCAGGAACGACGACCGGGGAGCTGTTTTTT.

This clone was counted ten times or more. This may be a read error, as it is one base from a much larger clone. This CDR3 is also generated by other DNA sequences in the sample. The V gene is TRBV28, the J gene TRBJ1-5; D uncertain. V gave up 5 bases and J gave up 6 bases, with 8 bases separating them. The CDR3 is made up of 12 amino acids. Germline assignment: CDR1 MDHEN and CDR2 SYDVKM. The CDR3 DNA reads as TGTGCCAGCAGTCTATATCGTCAGCCCCAGCATTTT. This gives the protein CASSLYRQPQHF.

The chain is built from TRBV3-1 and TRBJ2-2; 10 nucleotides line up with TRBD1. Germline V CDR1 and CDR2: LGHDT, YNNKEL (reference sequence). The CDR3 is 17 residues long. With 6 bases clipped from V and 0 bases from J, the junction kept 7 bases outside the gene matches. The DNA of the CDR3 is TGTGCCAGCAGAATTGACAGGGGGCGAGCGAACACCGGGGAGCTGTTTTTT. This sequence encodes CASRIDRGRANTGELFF.

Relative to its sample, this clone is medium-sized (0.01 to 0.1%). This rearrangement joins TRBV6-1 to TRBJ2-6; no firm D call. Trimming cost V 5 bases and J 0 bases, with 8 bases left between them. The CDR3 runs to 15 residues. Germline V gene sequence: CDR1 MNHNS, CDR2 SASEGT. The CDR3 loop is CASSHRASGANVLTF. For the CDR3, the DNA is TGTGCCAGCAGTCACCGCGCCTCTGGGGCCAACGTCCTGACTTTC.